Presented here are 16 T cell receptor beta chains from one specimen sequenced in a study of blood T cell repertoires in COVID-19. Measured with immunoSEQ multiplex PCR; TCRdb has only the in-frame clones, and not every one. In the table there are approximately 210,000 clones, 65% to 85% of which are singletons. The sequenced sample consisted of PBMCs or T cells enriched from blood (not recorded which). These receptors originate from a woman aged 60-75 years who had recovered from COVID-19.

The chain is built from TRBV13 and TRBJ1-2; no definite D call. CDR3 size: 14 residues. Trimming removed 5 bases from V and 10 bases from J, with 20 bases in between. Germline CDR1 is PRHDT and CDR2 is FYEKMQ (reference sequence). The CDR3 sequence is CASSPRTGKRDYTF. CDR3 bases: TGTGCCAGCAGCCCCCGGACCGGGAAAAGGGACTACACCTTC.

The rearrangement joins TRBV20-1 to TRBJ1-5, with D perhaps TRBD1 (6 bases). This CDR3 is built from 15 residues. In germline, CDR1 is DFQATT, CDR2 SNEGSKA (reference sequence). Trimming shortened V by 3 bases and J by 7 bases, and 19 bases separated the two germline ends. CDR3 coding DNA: TGCAGTGCTAGTCTAGACAGGAGGTTAGGGCAGCCCCAGCATTTT. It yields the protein CSASLDRRLGQPQHF.

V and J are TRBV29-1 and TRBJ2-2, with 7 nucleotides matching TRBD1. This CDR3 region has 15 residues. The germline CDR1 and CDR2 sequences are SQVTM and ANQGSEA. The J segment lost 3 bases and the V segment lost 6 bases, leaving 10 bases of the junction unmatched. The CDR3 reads CSVRGQEGDTGELFF. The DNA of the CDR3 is TGCAGCGTCCGTGGACAGGAAGGGGACACCGGGGAGCTGTTTTTT.

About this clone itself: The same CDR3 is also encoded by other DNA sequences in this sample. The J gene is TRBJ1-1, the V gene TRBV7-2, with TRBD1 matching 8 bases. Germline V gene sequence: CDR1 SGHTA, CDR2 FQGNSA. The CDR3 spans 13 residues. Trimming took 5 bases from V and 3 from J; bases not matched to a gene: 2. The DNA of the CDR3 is TGTGCCAGCAGCCTGACAGGGGACACTGAAGCTTTCTTT. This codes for CASSLTGDTEAFF.

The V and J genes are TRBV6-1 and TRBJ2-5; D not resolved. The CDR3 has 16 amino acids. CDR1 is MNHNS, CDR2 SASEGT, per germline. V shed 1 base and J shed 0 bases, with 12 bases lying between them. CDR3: CASSEGVIENQETQYF. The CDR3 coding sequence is TGTGCCAGCAGTGAAGGCGTGATAGAAAACCAAGAGACCCAGTACTTC.

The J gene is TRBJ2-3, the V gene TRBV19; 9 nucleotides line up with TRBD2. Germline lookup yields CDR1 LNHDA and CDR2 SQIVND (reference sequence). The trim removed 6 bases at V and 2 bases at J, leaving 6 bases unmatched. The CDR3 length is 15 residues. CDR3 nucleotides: TGTGCCAGTAGCCCTAGCGGGGTACTCACAGATACGCAGTATTTT. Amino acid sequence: CASSPSGVLTDTQYF.

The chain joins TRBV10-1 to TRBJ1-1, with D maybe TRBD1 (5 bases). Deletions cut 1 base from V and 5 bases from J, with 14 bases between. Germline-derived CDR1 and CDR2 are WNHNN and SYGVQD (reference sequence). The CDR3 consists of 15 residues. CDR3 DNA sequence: TGCGCCAGCAGTGAGTTTTCGGGGGAACGGACTGAAGCTTTCTTT. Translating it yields CASSEFSGERTEAFF.

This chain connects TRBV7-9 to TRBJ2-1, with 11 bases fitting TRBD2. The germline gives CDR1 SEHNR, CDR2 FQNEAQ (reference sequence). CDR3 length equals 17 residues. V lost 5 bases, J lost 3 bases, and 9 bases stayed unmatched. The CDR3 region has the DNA TGTGCCAGCAGCCAGGGGCTAGCGGGAGGTGTCTACAATGAGCAGTTCTTC. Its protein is CASSQGLAGGVYNEQFF.

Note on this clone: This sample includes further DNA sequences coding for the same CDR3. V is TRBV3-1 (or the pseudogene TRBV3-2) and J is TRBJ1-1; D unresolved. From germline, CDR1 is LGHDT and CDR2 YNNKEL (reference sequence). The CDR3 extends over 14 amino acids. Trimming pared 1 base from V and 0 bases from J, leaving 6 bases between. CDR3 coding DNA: TGTGCCAGCAGCCAAGGACTATTGAACACTGAAGCTTTCTTT. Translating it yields CASSQGLLNTEAFF.

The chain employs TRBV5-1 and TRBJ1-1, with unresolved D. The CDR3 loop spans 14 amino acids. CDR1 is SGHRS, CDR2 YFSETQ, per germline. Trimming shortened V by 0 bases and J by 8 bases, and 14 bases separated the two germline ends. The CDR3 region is CASSLDTVKSEAFF. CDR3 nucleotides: TGCGCCAGCAGCTTGGATACAGTTAAATCAGAAGCTTTCTTT.

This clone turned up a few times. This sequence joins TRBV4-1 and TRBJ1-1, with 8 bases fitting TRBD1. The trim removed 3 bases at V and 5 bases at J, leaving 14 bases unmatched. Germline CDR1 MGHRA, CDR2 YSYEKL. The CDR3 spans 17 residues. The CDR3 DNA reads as TGCGCCAGCAGCCAGGGCAGGGGGCAACAATGGGAAACTGAAGCTTTCTTT. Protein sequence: CASSQGRGQQWETEAFF.

The CDR3 loop is CASRFLAGVPYNEQFF. The CDR3 DNA is TGTGCCAGCAGATTCCTCGCGGGGGTTCCCTACAATGAGCAGTTCTTC. The genes are TRBV2 and TRBJ2-1; 7 bases map to TRBD2. CDR1 and CDR2 from the germline V gene are SNHLY and FYNNEI. Trimming removed 6 bases from V and 2 bases from J; junction bases left unmatched: 10. The CDR3 covers 16 residues.

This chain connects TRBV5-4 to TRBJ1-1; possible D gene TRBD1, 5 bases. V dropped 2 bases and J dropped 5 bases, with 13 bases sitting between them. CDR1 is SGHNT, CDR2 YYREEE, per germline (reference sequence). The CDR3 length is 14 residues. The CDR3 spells CASSFQGGGTEAFF. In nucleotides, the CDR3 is TGTGCCAGCAGCTTCCAGGGAGGAGGGACTGAAGCTTTCTTT.

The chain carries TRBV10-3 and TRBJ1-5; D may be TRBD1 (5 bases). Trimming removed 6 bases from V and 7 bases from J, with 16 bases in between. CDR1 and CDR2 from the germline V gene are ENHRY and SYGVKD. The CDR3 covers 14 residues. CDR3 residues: CAIRGVGGRQPQHF. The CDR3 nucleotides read TGTGCCATCAGGGGAGTGGGGGGGAGGCAGCCCCAGCATTTT.

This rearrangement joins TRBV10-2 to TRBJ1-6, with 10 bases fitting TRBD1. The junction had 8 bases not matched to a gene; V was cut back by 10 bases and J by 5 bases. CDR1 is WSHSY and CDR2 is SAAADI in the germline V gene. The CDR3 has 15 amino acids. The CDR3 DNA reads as TGCGCCACCCGGGGACAGGGGCGAGATAATTCACCCCTCCACTTT. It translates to CATRGQGRDNSPLHF.

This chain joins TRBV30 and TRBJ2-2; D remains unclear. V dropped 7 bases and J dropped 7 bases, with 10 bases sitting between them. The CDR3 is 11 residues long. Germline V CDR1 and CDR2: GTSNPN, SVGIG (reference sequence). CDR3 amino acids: CASKLIGELFF. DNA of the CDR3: TGTGCCTCTAAACTGATCGGGGAGCTGTTTTTT.